The rows below give T cell receptor beta chains drawn from one sample of a study of blood T cell repertoires in COVID-19. Assay used: immunoSEQ multiplex PCR; TCRdb lists only in-frame clones, some missing. Of fewer than 50,000 clones in the sample, roughly 70% were seen once. Sequenced sample: peripheral blood. The source of these receptors is a man between 70 and 80 years old with COVID-19, enrolled during active disease. CDR3s include the opening cysteine and the closing phenylalanine or tryptophan. D genes are given only for firm matches. The size entry is marked missing in some rows and otherwise reads once, few, many or a size class.

v_gene	d_gene	j_gene	abundance	CDR3aa	CDR3nt
TRBV12-3/TRBV12-4	TRBD1	TRBJ2-1	once	CASSRPQGNEQFF	TGTGCCAGCAGTCGACCACAGGGGAATGAGCAGTTCTTC
TRBV18	NA	TRBJ2-5	NA	CASSTTQRLETQYF	TGTGCCAGCTCAACGACCCAGCGTCTAGAGACCCAGTACTTC
TRBV27	NA	TRBJ1-5	NA	CASSFGVDQPQHF	TGTGCCAGCAGTTTCGGGGTTGATCAGCCCCAGCATTTT
TRBV28	NA	TRBJ2-3	few	CASLTSGYTQYF	TGTGCCAGCCTGACTAGTGGTTATACGCAGTATTTT
TRBV10-3	NA	TRBJ1-1	NA	CAISEWAWDTEAFF	TGTGCCATCAGTGAGTGGGCGTGGGACACTGAAGCTTTCTTT
TRBV18	NA	TRBJ2-5	NA	CASSPGQRETQYF	TGTGCCAGCTCACCGGGACAACGAGAGACCCAGTACTTC
TRBV11-2	TRBD1	TRBJ2-7	NA	CASTPGQGSVQYF	TGTGCCAGCACCCCGGGACAGGGAAGTGTGCAGTACTTC
TRBV4-1	TRBD2	TRBJ2-1	few	CASSQAKASGRAGDNEQFF	TGCGCCAGCAGCCAAGCTAAAGCTAGCGGGAGGGCCGGGGACAATGAGCAGTTCTTC
TRBV4-3	TRBD1	TRBJ1-6	NA	CASSQETGGMNSPLHF	TGCGCCAGCAGCCAAGAAACAGGGGGCATGAATTCACCCCTCCACTTT
TRBV6-1	NA	TRBJ1-5	NA	CASSARPPTTYDNQPQHF	TGTGCCAGCAGTGCCCGCCCTCCGACTACCTATGATAATCAGCCCCAGCATTTT
TRBV5-3	NA	TRBJ2-7	NA	CARRVVFRTGPTYEQYF	TGTGCCAGAAGGGTCGTTTTTCGGACTGGACCAACCTACGAGCAGTACTTC
TRBV5-5	NA	TRBJ1-2	few	CASSLADKSNYGYTF	TGTGCCAGCAGCTTGGCGGACAAATCTAACTATGGCTACACCTTC
TRBV5-1	TRBD1	TRBJ1-4	NA	CASSSGQGAVKKLFF	TGCGCCAGCAGCTCGGGACAGGGGGCGGTGAAAAAACTGTTTTTT
TRBV5-8	NA	TRBJ2-3	NA	CASSFGGITDTQYF	TGTGCCAGCAGCTTCGGAGGGATAACAGATACGCAGTATTTT
TRBV27	NA	TRBJ2-4	medium-sized	CASSPVTGEALAKNIQYF	TGTGCCAGCAGTCCCGTTACAGGGGAGGCTCTAGCCAAAAACATTCAGTACTTC
TRBV5-1	NA	TRBJ2-2	NA	CASSSRGSETGELFF	TGCGCCAGCAGCTCGAGGGGGTCGGAGACCGGGGAGCTGTTTTTT
TRBV13	NA	TRBJ2-2	NA	CASSLGRSGGTGELFF	TGTGCCAGCAGCTTAGGTAGGAGCGGCGGCACCGGGGAGCTGTTTTTT
TRBV10-2	TRBD1	TRBJ1-5	NA	CASSDDRANQPQHF	TGCGCCAGCAGTGATGACAGGGCAAATCAGCCCCAGCATTTT
TRBV9	NA	TRBJ2-7	NA	CASSVSGSSGEQYF	TGTGCCAGCAGCGTCAGTGGGAGTTCGGGTGAGCAGTACTTC
TRBV6-5	NA	TRBJ2-2	few	CASSYTENTGELFF	TGTGCCAGCAGTTACACAGAAAACACCGGGGAGCTGTTTTTT
TRBV10-3	NA	TRBJ1-1	NA	CAISDHQGGGGTEAFF	TGTGCCATCAGTGACCATCAGGGAGGGGGAGGCACTGAAGCTTTCTTT
TRBV6-2/TRBV6-3	TRBD1	TRBJ1-1	once	CASRPGQGVEAFF	TGTGCCAGCAGACCTGGACAGGGTGTTGAAGCTTTCTTT
TRBV4-1	NA	TRBJ1-5	NA	CASSQDESQPQHF	TGCGCCAGCAGCCAAGATGAGTCTCAGCCCCAGCATTTT
TRBV7-2	TRBD1	TRBJ1-5	NA	CASSFGQGNQPQHF	TGTGCCAGCAGCTTCGGACAGGGCAATCAGCCCCAGCATTTT
TRBV6-4	NA	TRBJ1-1	NA	CASSEGTNTEAFF	TGTGCCAGCAGCGAGGGTACGAACACTGAAGCTTTCTTT
TRBV5-1	NA	TRBJ2-2	NA	CASSLEAGNTGELFF	TGCGCCAGCAGCTTGGAGGCGGGGAACACCGGGGAGCTGTTTTTT
TRBV5-1	NA	TRBJ2-5	NA	CASSFGQFQETQYF	TGCGCCAGCAGCTTTGGACAGTTCCAAGAGACCCAGTACTTC
TRBV19	NA	TRBJ2-7	NA	CASSIVGSFGREQYF	TGTGCCAGTAGTATCGTCGGTTCTTTTGGTCGCGAGCAGTACTTC
TRBV7-8	NA	TRBJ1-2	many	CASSLGPLFAYTF	TGTGCCAGCAGCTTAGGGCCCCTGTTCGCCTACACCTTC
TRBV5-4	NA	TRBJ1-4	NA	CASSLTDSNEKLFF	TGTGCCAGCAGCTTAACGGACTCAAATGAAAAACTGTTTTTT
TRBV11-3	NA	TRBJ2-3	once	CASSLDSVHDTQYF	TGTGCCAGCAGCTTAGATTCGGTCCATGATACGCAGTATTTT
TRBV18	NA	TRBJ1-2	NA	CASSRSGEQGIYGYTF	TGTGCCAGCTCTCGCTCGGGCGAGCAGGGGATCTATGGCTACACCTTC
TRBV28	TRBD1	TRBJ1-2	once	CASSLYGTGVDGYTF	TGTGCCAGCAGTTTATACGGGACAGGGGTAGATGGCTACACCTTC
TRBV6-5	TRBD1	TRBJ1-5	NA	CASNTGGGQPQHF	TGTGCCAGCAACACAGGGGGCGGGCAGCCCCAGCATTTT
TRBV4-2	NA	TRBJ1-4	NA	CASMGLDEKLFF	TGTGCCAGCATGGGACTTGATGAAAAACTGTTTTTT
TRBV4-2	NA	TRBJ1-1	NA	CASSHYAMTENTEAFF	TGTGCCAGCAGCCACTACGCGATGACAGAGAACACTGAAGCTTTCTTT
TRBV6-6	NA	TRBJ1-5	few	CASSYPEDNQPQHF	TGTGCCAGCAGTTACCCAGAGGACAATCAGCCCCAGCATTTT
TRBV5-1	NA	TRBJ2-1	once	CASSLGQLNEQFF	TGCGCCAGCAGCTTGGGACAGCTAAATGAGCAGTTCTTC
TRBV9	NA	TRBJ1-3	NA	CASSAPGAGNTIYF	TGTGCCAGCAGCGCCCCGGGAGCAGGAAACACCATATATTTT
TRBV30	NA	TRBJ1-4	NA	CAWSGKGVGTNEKLFF	TGTGCCTGGAGTGGCAAAGGGGTCGGAACTAATGAAAAACTGTTTTTT
TRBV7-2	NA	TRBJ1-6	NA	CASSLALDGGGRDSPLHF	TGTGCCAGCAGCTTAGCTCTCGATGGGGGAGGGAGGGATTCACCCCTCCACTTT
TRBV5-5	NA	TRBJ1-1	NA	CASSFSATTEAFF	TGTGCCAGCAGCTTCAGCGCGACCACTGAAGCTTTCTTT
TRBV10-3	NA	TRBJ2-7	few	CAITNTPSGSYEQYF	TGTGCCATCACCAACACTCCATCAGGTTCCTACGAGCAGTACTTC
TRBV11-3	NA	TRBJ2-7	NA	CASSLRGRNEQYF	TGTGCCAGCAGCTTAAGGGGGAGAAACGAGCAGTACTTC
TRBV7-9	NA	TRBJ1-2	NA	CASSLVGGSGYTF	TGTGCCAGCAGCTTAGTCGGGGGGTCAGGCTACACCTTC
TRBV18	NA	TRBJ2-1	NA	CASSLLDGEQFF	TGTGCCAGCTCACTACTAGACGGCGAGCAGTTCTTC
TRBV5-1	NA	TRBJ1-1	once	CASSLERGITEAFF	TGCGCCAGCAGCTTGGAACGGGGGATCACTGAAGCTTTCTTT
TRBV5-4	NA	TRBJ2-7	NA	CASSLVGVGDEQYF	TGTGCCAGCAGCCTCGTTGGTGTAGGAGACGAGCAGTACTTC
TRBV7-9	NA	TRBJ1-4	NA	CASTREQGLREKLFF	TGTGCCAGCACCCGAGAACAGGGATTGCGGGAAAAACTGTTTTTT
TRBV5-8	NA	TRBJ2-2	NA	CASSSGRTSNTGELFF	TGTGCCAGCAGCTCCGGAAGGACTTCGAACACCGGGGAGCTGTTTTTT
TRBV4-3	NA	TRBJ1-3	NA	CASSQDSTRGNTIYF	TGCGCCAGCAGCCAAGATAGTACGCGGGGAAACACCATATATTTT
TRBV7-6	TRBD2	TRBJ2-1	NA	CASSPTSGGYNEQFF	TGTGCCAGCAGCCCGACTAGCGGGGGTTACAATGAGCAGTTCTTC
TRBV28	TRBD1	TRBJ2-5	NA	CASSRQGVVETQYF	TGTGCCAGCAGTCGGCAGGGGGTTGTGGAGACCCAGTACTTC
TRBV24-1	TRBD1	TRBJ2-1	NA	CATSEPTGGSYNEQFF	TGTGCCACCAGTGAGCCTACAGGGGGCTCCTACAATGAGCAGTTCTTC
TRBV7-9	NA	TRBJ2-1	NA	CASSLALVGNEQFF	TGTGCCAGCAGCTTAGCACTAGTGGGTAATGAGCAGTTCTTC
TRBV4-1	NA	TRBJ1-5	NA	CASSQERDQPQHF	TGCGCCAGCAGCCAAGAGAGGGATCAGCCCCAGCATTTT
TRBV19	NA	TRBJ2-1	NA	CASSIERGANEQFF	TGTGCCAGTAGTATAGAACGCGGGGCGAATGAGCAGTTCTTC
TRBV5-1	TRBD2	TRBJ2-3	once	CASSFQGPRSGSIDTQYF	TGCGCCAGCAGCTTTCAGGGTCCGCGTAGCGGGAGTATAGATACGCAGTATTTT